Given below is one T cell receptor (beta chain) in context. As yet, its antigen is unknown. The sample is drawn from a study of cytomegalovirus exposure and HLA in healthy donors. Study overall: A subsequent analysis reported that the roughly 120 validation repertoires were produced on the same platform that had also been used for the roughly 670 first-cohort repertoires. Whole-study results and caveats: In vitro work confirmed that a few CMV-associated chains recognize CMV antigens. Altogether, about 160 TCR beta chains were recorded as cytomegalovirus-associated.

Per germline, CDR1 SEHNR and CDR2 FQNEAQ (reference sequence). CDR3 length: 14 residues. Trimming pared 3 bases from V and 1 base from J, leaving 9 bases between. Only in-frame clones appear in the TCRdb table, and some are missing; sequencing was by immunoSEQ multiplex PCR. The sample consists of under 100,000 clones, 96% of them appearing once. This sequence was found in a young man in good health and CMV-seronegative. The sequenced sample was PBMCs. J is TRBJ1-1 and V is TRBV7-9, with D possibly being TRBD1 (6 bases). In DNA, the CDR3 is TGTGCCAGCAGCTTTGGGACACAGAACACTGAAGCTTTCTTT. It encodes CASSFGTQNTEAFF.